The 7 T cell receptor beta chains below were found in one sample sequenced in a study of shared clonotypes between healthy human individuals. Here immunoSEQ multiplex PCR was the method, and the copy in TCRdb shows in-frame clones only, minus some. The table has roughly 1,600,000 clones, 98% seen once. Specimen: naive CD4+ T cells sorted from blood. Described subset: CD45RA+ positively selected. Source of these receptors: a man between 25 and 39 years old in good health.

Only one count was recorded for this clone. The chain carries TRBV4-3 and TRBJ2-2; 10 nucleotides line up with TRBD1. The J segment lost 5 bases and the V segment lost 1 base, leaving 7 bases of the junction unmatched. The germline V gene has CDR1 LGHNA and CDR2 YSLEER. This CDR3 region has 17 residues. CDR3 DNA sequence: TGCGCCAGCAGCCAAGGGACCGGGACAGGGGTAACCGGGGAGCTGTTTTTT. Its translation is CASSQGTGTGVTGELFF.

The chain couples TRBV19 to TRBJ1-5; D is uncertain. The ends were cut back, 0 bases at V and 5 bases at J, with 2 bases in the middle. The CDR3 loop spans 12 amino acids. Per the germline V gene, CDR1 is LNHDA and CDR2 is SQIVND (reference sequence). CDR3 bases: TGTGCCAGTAGTATAGAACATCAGCCCCAGCATTTT. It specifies CASSIEHQPQHF.

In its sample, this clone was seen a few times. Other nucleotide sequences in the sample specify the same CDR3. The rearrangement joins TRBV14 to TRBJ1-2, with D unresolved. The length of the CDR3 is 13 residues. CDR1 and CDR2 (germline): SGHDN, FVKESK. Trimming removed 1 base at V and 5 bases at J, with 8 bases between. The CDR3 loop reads CASSQGLQYGYTF. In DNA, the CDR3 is TGTGCCAGCAGCCAAGGTCTCCAGTATGGCTACACCTTC. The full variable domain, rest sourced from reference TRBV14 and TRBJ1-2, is EAGVTQFPSHSVIEKGQTVTLRCDPISGHDNLYWYRRVMGKEIKFLLHFVKESKQDESGMPNNRFLAERTGGTYSTLKVQPAELEDSGVYFCASSQGLQYGYTFGSGTRLTVV.

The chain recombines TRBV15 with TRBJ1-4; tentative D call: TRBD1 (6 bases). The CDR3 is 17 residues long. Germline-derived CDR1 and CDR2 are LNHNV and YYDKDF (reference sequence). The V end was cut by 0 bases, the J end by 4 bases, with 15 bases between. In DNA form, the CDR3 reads TGTGCCACCAGCAGAGACTCGGAACAGGGTGGTAATGAAAAACTGTTTTTT. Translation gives CATSRDSEQGGNEKLFF.

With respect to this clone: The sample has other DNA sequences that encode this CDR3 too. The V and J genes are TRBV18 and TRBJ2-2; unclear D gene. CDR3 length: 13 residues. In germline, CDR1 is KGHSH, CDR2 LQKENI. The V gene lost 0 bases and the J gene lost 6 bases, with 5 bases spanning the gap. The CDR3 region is CASSPPGAGELFF. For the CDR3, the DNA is TGTGCCAGCTCACCACCGGGTGCCGGGGAGCTGTTTTTT.

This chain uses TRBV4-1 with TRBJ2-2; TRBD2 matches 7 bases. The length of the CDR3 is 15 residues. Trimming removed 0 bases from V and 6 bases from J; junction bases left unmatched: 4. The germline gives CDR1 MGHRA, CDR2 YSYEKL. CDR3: CASSQEGLAAGELFF. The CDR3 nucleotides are TGCGCCAGCAGCCAAGAAGGGCTAGCGGCCGGGGAGCTGTTTTTT.

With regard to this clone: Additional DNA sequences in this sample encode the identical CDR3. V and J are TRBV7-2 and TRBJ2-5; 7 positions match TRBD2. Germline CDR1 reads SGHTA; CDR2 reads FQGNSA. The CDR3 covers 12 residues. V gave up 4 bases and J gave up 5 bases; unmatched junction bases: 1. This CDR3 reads CASSSGGETQYF. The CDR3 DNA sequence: TGTGCCAGCAGCTCCGGGGGGGAGACCCAGTACTTC.